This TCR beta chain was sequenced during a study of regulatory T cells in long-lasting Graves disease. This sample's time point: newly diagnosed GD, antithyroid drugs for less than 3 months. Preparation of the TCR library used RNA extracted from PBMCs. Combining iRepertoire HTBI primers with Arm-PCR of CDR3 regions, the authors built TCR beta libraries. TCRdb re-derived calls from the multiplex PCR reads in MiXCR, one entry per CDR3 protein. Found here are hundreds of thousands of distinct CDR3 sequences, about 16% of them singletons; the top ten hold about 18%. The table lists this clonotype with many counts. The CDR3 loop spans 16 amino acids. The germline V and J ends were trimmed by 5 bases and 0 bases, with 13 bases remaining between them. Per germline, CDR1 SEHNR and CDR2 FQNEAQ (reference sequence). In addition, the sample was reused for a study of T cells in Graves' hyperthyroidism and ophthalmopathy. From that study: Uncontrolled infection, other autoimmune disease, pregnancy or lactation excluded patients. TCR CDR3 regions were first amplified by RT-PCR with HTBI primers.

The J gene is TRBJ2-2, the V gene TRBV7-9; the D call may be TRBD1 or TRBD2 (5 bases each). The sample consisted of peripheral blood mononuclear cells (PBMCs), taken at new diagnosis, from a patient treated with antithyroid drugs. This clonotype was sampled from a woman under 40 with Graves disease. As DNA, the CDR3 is TGTGCCAGCAGCGTGGGACCGATCCCGAACACCGGGGAGCTGTTTTTT. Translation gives CASSVGPIPNTGELFF.